This TCR beta chain was captured in a study of HIV-infected patients and healthy controls. The repertoire came from unfractionated whole blood and reflected all unsorted peripheral T cells. Four of the ten uninfected healthy control donors were sampled twice, about 13 weeks apart. 500 ng RNA was reverse transcribed with alpha and beta constant-region primers. Separate chain-specific third strand synthesis with multiplexing indices produced the alpha and beta libraries. TCRdb passed the 5' RACE reads through MiXCR, listing each CDR3 protein once. This table holds 15,000 to 20,000 distinct CDR3 sequences, more than 8% found once. General study findings and limits: Healthy control repertoires had roughly threefold more distinct CDR3s than untreated HIV+ repertoires, and higher Shannon diversity. HIV-infected patients shared fewer CDR3 sequences between individuals than healthy controls. A major limitation was that merely sixteen HIV-infected individuals were processed.

This clonotype was counted many times. The antigen remains undetermined. The sequence derives from an adult in good health. The sequencing sample was made of blood.

Here the CDR3 reads CASSQRQGGQETQYF. DNA of the CDR3: TGTGCCAGCTCACAACGACAGGGAGGCCAAGAGACCCAGTACTTC. The genes are TRBV18 and TRBJ2-5, with D possibly being TRBD1 (7 bases). The germline V gene encodes CDR1 KGHSH and CDR2 LQKENI. CDR3 length equals 15 residues. V dropped 4 bases and J dropped 1 base, with 13 bases sitting between them.